This TCR beta chain derives from a study of CD8 T cells in ankylosing spondylitis. Regarding the study as a whole: What appeared characteristic of ankylosing spondylitis blood was a TCR beta motif of eight highly homologous variants.

Comments on this clonotype: Its specificity is unknown.

One entry per CDR3 protein, called by TCRdb with MiXCR from the 5' RACE reads. The sample has hundreds of thousands of distinct CDR3 sequences; 10% to 15% are singletons. V was trimmed by 6 bases and J by 4 bases, leaving 15 bases between them. The germline V gene encodes CDR1 LGHNA and CDR2 YNFKEQ. This CDR3 spans 15 amino acids. This TCR derives from a male donor with ankylosing spondylitis. The chain links TRBV4-2 to TRBJ2-2; D possibly uses TRBD1 or TRBD2 (6 bases each). Sequencing used blood, either unsorted or a sorted T cell fraction (not recorded which). The CDR3 loop reads CASSVEGGPTGELFF. In nucleotides, the CDR3 is TGTGCCAGCAGTGTCGAGGGGGGTCCCACCGGGGAGCTGTTTTTT.